Following are 7 T cell receptor beta chains from one sample sequenced in a study of preoperative IRX-2 immunotherapy in early breast cancer. The treatment was: preoperative locoregional IRX-2 cytokine immunotherapy. Repertoires were generated with immunoSEQ multiplex PCR, while TCRdb's copy carries only in-frame clones and drops some. The sample gives 15,000 to 25,000 clones, 70% to 90% of which show up once; approximately 1.1% is in the top ten. The starting material was lymph node tissue, obtained after IRX-2 immunotherapy. The receptors were sampled from a human donor with breast cancer.

The chain employs TRBV6-8 and TRBJ2-3; 7 bases agree with TRBD1. CDR1 MNHGY and CDR2 SAAAGT come from the germline V gene. Trimming removed 5 bases from V and 4 bases from J; junction bases left unmatched: 6. The CDR3 is made up of 14 amino acids. The CDR3 region is CASSNYRGADTQYF. The DNA of the CDR3 is TGTGCCAGCAGTAACTACAGGGGAGCAGATACGCAGTATTTT.

The rearrangement uses TRBV6-8 and TRBJ2-7; a weak D match, TRBD1 (5 bases). V lost 0 bases, J lost 3 bases, and 12 bases lay in between. Per germline, CDR1 MNHGY and CDR2 SAAAGT. This CDR3 comprises 15 residues. The CDR3 sequence is CASSYSNLDSYEQYF. CDR3 DNA sequence: TGTGCCAGCAGTTACTCGAATTTAGACAGCTACGAGCAGTACTTC.

The rearrangement links TRBV11-3 to TRBJ1-2; no firm D call. Germline lookup yields CDR1 SGHNT and CDR2 YENEEA. V was clipped by 0 bases and J by 0 bases, with 8 bases between them. The CDR3 loop spans 15 amino acids. The CDR3, as DNA: TGTGCCAGCAGCTTAGATTTGGAGTCTAACTATGGCTACACCTTC. Its protein product is CASSLDLESNYGYTF. The full variable domain, with the rest looked up from reference TRBV11-3 and TRBJ1-2, is EAGVVQSPRYKIIEKKQPVAFWCNPISGHNTLYWYLQNLGQGPELLIRYENEEAVDDSQLPKDRFSAERLKGVDSTLKIQPAELGDSAVYLCASSLDLESNYGYTFGSGTRLTVV.

This clone was found once. The CDR3 nucleotides read TGTGCCAGTAGTATTATTGGGGCTCTAGCCAAAAACATTCAGTACTTC. It codes for CASSIIGALAKNIQYF. This sequence joins TRBV19 and TRBJ2-4; maybe TRBD1 (5 bases). V lost 3 bases, J lost 0 bases, and 12 bases lay in between. The CDR3 consists of 16 residues. Per germline, CDR1 LNHDA and CDR2 SQIVND (reference sequence). Together with reference TRBV19 and TRBJ2-4, the CDR3 gives the full variable domain: DGGITQSPKYLFRKEGQNVTLSCEQNLNHDAMYWYRQDPGQGLRLIYYSQIVNDFQKGDIAEGYSVSREKKESFPLTVTSAQKNPTAFYLCASSIIGALAKNIQYFGAGTRLSVL.

As DNA, the CDR3 is TGTGCCAGCAGCAATGGGACAGGGGATATCTACGAGCAGTACTTC. Translated, it gives CASSNGTGDIYEQYF. The chain couples TRBV28 to TRBJ2-7; 10 nucleotides match TRBD1. The CDR3 runs to 15 residues. Germline V gene lookup returns CDR1 MDHEN and CDR2 SYDVKM. J gave up 3 bases and V 6 bases, and 8 bases lay outside the gene matches.

The chain couples TRBV1 to TRBJ1-5. TRBV1 is reported as a pseudogene. The CDR3 is 17 residues long. CDR3 in amino acids: CASSQDSTGGWNQPQHF. CDR3 in DNA: TGCGCCAGCAGCCAAGACTCCACGGGGGGCTGGAATCAGCCCCAGCATTTT.

The gene calls are TRBV11-3 and TRBJ2-3; 7 positions match TRBD2. The CDR3 covers 15 residues. CDR1 is SGHNT, CDR2 YENEEA, per germline. V was pared by 1 base and J by 7 bases, with 8 bases of the junction left unmatched. For the CDR3, the DNA is TGTGCCAGCAGCTTAGGAGCCAGCGGGGAATATACGCAGTATTTT. It specifies CASSLGASGEYTQYF. Full variable domain (remainder filled in from reference TRBV11-3 and TRBJ2-3): EAGVVQSPRYKIIEKKQPVAFWCNPISGHNTLYWYLQNLGQGPELLIRYENEEAVDDSQLPKDRFSAERLKGVDSTLKIQPAELGDSAVYLCASSLGASGEYTQYFGPGTRLTVL.